The clone carrying this TCR beta chain turned up a few times. Its antigen remains unknown. Trimming removed 9 bases from V and 0 bases from J, with 12 bases in between. The CDR3 runs 13 residues. This sample stems from a study of T-cell memory formation after mild COVID-19. Study overall: For the most part, TCR clusters were specific to one donor. Study-level points and caveats: Contracting CD4+ clones sat mainly in CM and EM; CD8+ in EMRA. Later expanders leaned toward CD4+, whereas clones contracting from day 15 to 85 were balanced CD4/CD8.

TCRdb re-called the 5' RACE reads through MiXCR, storing one row per CDR3 protein. The sample shows 450,000 to 650,000 distinct CDR3 sequences, over 20% of them seen only once. The J gene is TRBJ2-7, the V gene TRBV12-3 or TRBV12-4; D is ambiguous. The receptor's source is an adult woman who had mild COVID-19 (a few samples of this study predate the infection). Cell type and time point are not known. Sequences were obtained from PBMCs or a T cell subset sorted from them (not recorded which). The CDR3 loop is CASKVQLSYEQYF. The CDR3, as DNA: TGTGCCAGTAAAGTGCAACTCTCCTACGAGCAGTACTTC.